This T cell receptor beta chain was sequenced during a study of metastatic and nonmetastatic thyroid tumors (dated by TCRdb to between 2020 and 2021). As for the study more broadly: Repertoires from peripheral blood and from tumor or nodule tissue samples of malignant and benign thyroid patients were compared. The research as a whole found: In both blood and tumor samples, malignant tumors were reported to have significantly higher TCR beta diversity than benign nodules.

About this clone itself: Which antigen it targets is not known. No base quality information exists; no much larger clone differs at one position.

Libraries came from PCR. The sequencing machine was an Illumina HiSeq 4000. The TCR beta-chain CDR3 region of each patient was profiled by high-throughput sequencing. As for the original processing: CDR3 differences across clinicopathological groups were used to build a classifier for discriminating distant-metastatic papillary thyroid cancer patients. To measure repertoire diversity the researchers used the Shannon index, while the Morisita-Horn index served to gauge how similar the tumor and blood repertoires were. TCRdb applied fastp at Q25 and MiXCR to the public reads, then kept only in-frame beta chains. The V and J calls here are based on TCRdb, not the publication. In all, the sample holds tens of thousands of clones, and 4% of those were seen once. The ten largest clones take up around a fifth of the sample. The CDR3 contains 13 residues, cysteine and phenylalanine counted. The retained sequence is limited to the CDR3, 39 bases, with the frame set at the first base. V and J are truncated by 4 bases and 7 bases respectively, leaving an intervening sequence of 10 bases. The germline V gene (reference sequence) yields LNHDA for CDR1 and SQIVND for CDR2.

Before undergoing thyroid surgery, none of the patients had been given any kind of treatment. The study retrospectively analysed patient clinical samples collected from the early 2010s to the late 2010s using T-cell receptor beta sequencing. This sequence originates from a female donor with papillary thyroid cancer or a benign thyroid nodule (not recorded which). Some clones in this sample may be carry-over from other donors' samples. This chain is built from TRBV19 and TRBJ2-2; the D gene assignment is ambiguous. Sequencing used blood. The DNA sequence is given as TGTGCCAGTAGTAATGGAATCAGCGGGGAGCTGTTTTTT. This gives the protein CASSNGISGELFF.